This passage covers 28 T cell receptor beta chains from one sample sequenced in a study of CD8 T cells in Susac syndrome. An input of roughly 0.5 to 1 ug of RNA was subjected to reverse transcription using random hexamers. TCRdb itself ran the immunoSEQ multiplex PCR reads through MiXCR, one entry per CDR3 protein. Of about 150,000 distinct CDR3 sequences in the sample, 90% to 97% are singletons; the top ten hold 0.12%. The sequencing input was CD4+ T cells from PBMCs. The receptors were gathered from a human donor with Susac syndrome.

V and J are TRBV12-3 or TRBV12-4 and TRBJ2-4; 10 bases line up with TRBD2. The length of the CDR3 is 20 residues. The V gene end was trimmed by 4 bases and the J gene end by 0 bases; junction bases not matched to a gene: 15. The CDR3 nucleotides are TGTGCCAGCAGTTCAAGCGGGAGGGCCCTCCAGGGTCTAGCCAAAAACATTCAGTACTTC. Translation gives CASSSSGRALQGLAKNIQYF.

This clonotype was seen only once. The gene calls are TRBV3-1 and TRBJ2-5, with D tentatively TRBD2 (5 bases). Trimming removed 0 bases from V and 5 bases from J, with 16 bases in between. CDR3 length: 16 residues. Germline V gene data show CDR1 as LGHDT and CDR2 as YNNKEL (reference sequence). CDR3 bases: TGTGCCAGCAGCCAAGATTTGTCGGACTCCGGGGAGACCCAGTACTTC. It translates to CASSQDLSDSGETQYF.

The V call is TRBV7-2, the J call TRBJ2-5, with D possibly being TRBD1 (5 bases). V dropped 5 bases and J dropped 0 bases, with 16 bases sitting between them. This CDR3 region has 16 residues. The V gene's germline CDR1 is SGHTA and CDR2 FQGNSA. The CDR3 DNA follows: TGTGCCAGCAGCCTAATTAGTCAGGGTTACCAAGAGACCCAGTACTTC. It encodes CASSLISQGYQETQYF.

This chain connects TRBV11-2 to TRBJ1-6; D not resolved. V lost 1 base, J lost 7 bases, and 11 bases lay in between. Germline V gene sequence: CDR1 SGHAT, CDR2 FQNNGV. CDR3 length: 15 residues. The CDR3, as DNA: TGTGCCAGCAGCTTAGGGACCCGCCACAATTCACCCCTCCACTTT. As protein: CASSLGTRHNSPLHF.

The rearrangement links TRBV2 to TRBJ1-4, with D perhaps matching TRBD1 (6 bases). Per the germline V gene, CDR1 is SNHLY and CDR2 is FYNNEI. The CDR3 extends over 13 amino acids. The V end lost 6 bases, the J end lost 7 bases, and 12 bases lay between the germline ends. The CDR3 loop reads CASSGGLLEKLFF. The CDR3 nucleotides read TGTGCCAGCAGCGGGGGGCTGCTTGAAAAACTGTTTTTT.

This chain joins TRBV6-6 and TRBJ2-7, with a tentative D call TRBD2 (6 bases). V was trimmed by 6 bases and J by 4 bases, leaving 7 bases between them. Germline lookup yields CDR1 MNHNY and CDR2 SVGAGI (reference sequence). The CDR3 extends over 11 amino acids. The CDR3 DNA follows: TGTGCCAGCAGGCGGGGATACGAGCAGTACTTC. It translates to CASRRGYEQYF.

The rearrangement uses TRBV29-1 and TRBJ2-1, with 14 bases that match TRBD2. The CDR3 is 15 residues long. The ends lost 2 bases at V and 9 bases at J; junction bases unmatched: 6. The germline V gene encodes CDR1 SQVTM and CDR2 ANQGSEA. The CDR3 sequence: CSVETGTSGSGEQFF. The CDR3 DNA reads as TGCAGCGTTGAAACCGGGACTAGCGGGAGTGGTGAGCAGTTCTTC.

The chain uses TRBV3-1 and TRBJ1-2; D possibly corresponds to TRBD1 (6 bases). The germline V gene encodes CDR1 LGHDT and CDR2 YNNKEL (reference sequence). The V and J ends lost 4 bases and 4 bases respectively, with 13 bases between them. This CDR3 has 14 residues. The CDR3 sequence is CASSPRAGAYGYTF. CDR3 in DNA: TGTGCCAGCAGCCCCAGGGCAGGGGCCTATGGCTACACCTTC.

The chain employs TRBV5-4 and TRBJ1-4; D ambiguous. The V and J ends lost 1 base and 5 bases respectively, with 6 bases between them. This CDR3 region has 13 residues. Germline assignment: CDR1 SGHNT and CDR2 YYREEE (reference sequence). The CDR3 coding sequence is TGTGCCAGCAGCTTGATCGAGAATGAAAAACTGTTTTTT. Translating gives CASSLIENEKLFF.

This chain uses TRBV7-3 with TRBJ1-1; 11 bases map to TRBD1. Germline CDR1 and CDR2: SGHTA and FQGTGA. CDR3 length: 14 residues. The V and J ends lost 6 bases and 9 bases, in that order; junction bases with no gene match: 9. The CDR3 nucleotides read TGTGCCAGCAGAACGGACAGGGGGCGGGGGAAAGCTTTCTTT. As protein: CASRTDRGRGKAFF.

The rearrangement links TRBV30 to TRBJ2-3; possibly TRBD2 for D (6 bases). The germline gives CDR1 GTSNPN, CDR2 SVGIG (reference sequence). The CDR3 contains 15 residues. Trimming cost V 1 base and J 0 bases, with 11 bases left between them. CDR3 residues: CAWSGPGLSTDTQYF. In DNA form, the CDR3 reads TGTGCCTGGAGTGGCCCGGGACTCAGCACAGATACGCAGTATTTT.

The rearrangement joins TRBV7-8 to TRBJ1-1, with D hard to call. The CDR3 is 14 residues long. V lost 5 bases and J lost 2, with 12 bases in between. Germline lookup yields CDR1 SGHVS and CDR2 FQNEAQ. The CDR3 sequence: CASSTGNPNTEAFF. CDR3 sequence (DNA): TGTGCCAGCAGCACCGGGAATCCAAACACTGAAGCTTTCTTT.

This sequence joins TRBV15 and TRBJ1-5; D is ambiguous. The germline gives CDR1 LNHNV, CDR2 YYDKDF (reference sequence). V dropped 0 bases and J dropped 5 bases, with 8 bases sitting between them. The CDR3 is 14 amino acids. The CDR3 loop is CATSRDSGYQPQHF. Here the CDR3 DNA reads TGTGCCACCAGCAGAGATTCGGGGTATCAGCCCCAGCATTTT.

The rearrangement links TRBV11-1 to TRBJ2-5; D is perhaps TRBD2 (6 bases). Germline CDR1 reads SGHAT; CDR2 reads FQDESV (reference sequence). The CDR3 is 14 amino acids. V gave up 5 bases and J gave up 6 bases, with 16 bases separating them. CDR3 region: CASSQRSEGKTQYF. CDR3 coding DNA: TGTGCCAGCAGCCAGAGGTCGGAGGGGAAGACCCAGTACTTC.

The V and J genes are TRBV4-3 and TRBJ2-2; the D is unclear. The V end was cut by 0 bases, the J end by 5 bases, with 7 bases between. CDR3 size: 14 residues. Germline V CDR1 and CDR2: LGHNA, YSLEER. The CDR3 here is CASSQEAVTGELFF. CDR3 sequence (DNA): TGCGCCAGCAGCCAAGAGGCGGTTACCGGGGAGCTGTTTTTT.

This chain links TRBV30 with TRBJ1-1; 7 bases agree with TRBD1. Germline assignment: CDR1 GTSNPN and CDR2 SVGIG (reference sequence). This CDR3 has 15 residues. V shed 5 bases, J shed 4 bases, and the junction held 13 bases outside the gene matches. The CDR3 here is CAWAPGQVTVTEAFF. Written as DNA, the CDR3 is TGTGCCTGGGCGCCTGGACAGGTTACCGTCACTGAAGCTTTCTTT.

The V call is TRBV15, the J call TRBJ2-1; D is ambiguous. The V gene lost 4 bases and the J gene lost 12 bases, with 13 bases spanning the gap. Germline V lookup: CDR1 LNHNV, CDR2 YYDKDF (reference sequence). The CDR3 is 12 residues long. CDR3: CATSTERPGQFF. The CDR3 nucleotides are TGTGCCACCAGCACAGAGAGGCCTGGGCAGTTCTTC.

The chain couples TRBV3-1 to TRBJ2-2; D unresolved. The V gene lost 4 bases and the J gene lost 7 bases, with 7 bases spanning the gap. Germline V gives CDR1 LGHDT, CDR2 YNNKEL (reference sequence). The CDR3 runs to 12 residues. DNA for the CDR3: TGTGCCAGCAGCCGATTCAGCGGGGAGCTGTTTTTT. It is translated as CASSRFSGELFF.

This sequence joins TRBV29-1 and TRBJ2-3; D tentatively fits TRBD1 or TRBD2 (5 bases each). CDR1 is SQVTM, CDR2 ANQGSEA, per germline. The CDR3 runs 13 residues. Trimming took 8 bases from V and 0 from J, leaving 12 bases between them. The CDR3 DNA reads TGCAGCTTATGGGACCCTAGCACAGATACGCAGTATTTT. Encoded protein: CSLWDPSTDTQYF.

This sequence joins TRBV5-6 and TRBJ1-4; a weak D match, TRBD1 (6 bases). V shed 4 bases and J shed 4 bases, with 11 bases lying between them. CDR1 and CDR2 from the germline V gene are SGHDT and YYEEEE. This CDR3 region has 14 residues. CDR3 nucleotide sequence: TGTGCCAGCAGCCAGGACAGTCTTAATGAAAAACTGTTTTTT. Its protein product is CASSQDSLNEKLFF.

The J gene is TRBJ1-1, the V gene TRBV29-1; maybe TRBD1 (5 bases). The CDR3 contains 13 residues. Germline CDR1 and CDR2: SQVTM and ANQGSEA. V lost 5 bases and J lost 0, with 10 bases in between. CDR3 DNA sequence: TGCAGCGTTAGTACAGGCATGAACACTGAAGCTTTCTTT. This encodes CSVSTGMNTEAFF.

CDR3 coding DNA: TGTGCCAGCATTGCCTTGGGGCTAAAACAAGAGACCCAGTACTTC. Amino acids: CASIALGLKQETQYF. The gene calls are TRBV11-2 and TRBJ2-5; tentative D call: TRBD1 (5 bases). Germline V lookup: CDR1 SGHAT, CDR2 FQNNGV. The CDR3 runs 15 residues. Deletions cut 7 bases from V and 2 bases from J, with 17 bases between.

This clonotype was detected only a few times. V and J are TRBV14 and TRBJ1-1, with no clear D. The V gene's germline CDR1 is SGHDN and CDR2 FVKESK. The V gene lost 1 base and the J gene lost 0 bases, with 3 bases spanning the gap. This CDR3 has 13 amino acids. This CDR3 is CASSQAMNTEAFF. The CDR3 coding sequence is TGTGCCAGCAGCCAAGCCATGAACACTGAAGCTTTCTTT. The whole variable domain, remainder taken from reference TRBV14 and TRBJ1-1, is EAGVTQFPSHSVIEKGQTVTLRCDPISGHDNLYWYRRVMGKEIKFLLHFVKESKQDESGMPNNRFLAERTGGTYSTLKVQPAELEDSGVYFCASSQAMNTEAFFGQGTRLTVV.

The chain carries TRBV20-1 and TRBJ1-5, with 7 nucleotides matching TRBD1. V was pared by 6 bases and J by 4 bases, with 6 bases of the junction left unmatched. The CDR3 totals 13 residues. CDR1 is DFQATT and CDR2 is SNEGSKA in the germline V gene (reference sequence). CDR3 bases: TGCAGTGCAAGACAGGGAACAAATCAGCCCCAGCATTTT. Translating it yields CSARQGTNQPQHF.

This chain uses TRBV21-1 with TRBJ2-7; the table's D call of TRBD2 was not tested on the DNA. TRBV21-1 is annotated as a pseudogene. This CDR3 has 12 residues. The CDR3 DNA is TGTGCCAGCGGACTACAGGGAAACGAGCAGTACGTC. Its translation is CASGLQGNEQYV.

Written as DNA, the CDR3 is TGTGCCAGCAGCTTAGTGGGAGTCTCCATCTCTGGGGCCAACGTCCTGACTTTC. This sequence encodes CASSLVGVSISGANVLTF. The chain uses TRBV7-2 and TRBJ2-6, with a possible D match to TRBD2 (5 bases). CDR1 and CDR2 (germline): SGHTA, FQGNSA. The V gene lost 1 base and the J gene lost 0 bases, with 13 bases spanning the gap. The CDR3 is 18 residues long. The full variable domain, rest sourced from reference TRBV7-2 and TRBJ2-6, is GAGVSQSPSNKVTEKGKDVELRCDPISGHTALYWYRQSLGQGLEFLIYFQGNSAPDKSGLPSDRFSAERTGGSVSTLTIQRTQQEDSAVYLCASSLVGVSISGANVLTFGAGSRLTVL.

V is TRBV30 and J is TRBJ1-2, with D unclear. Germline CDR1 and CDR2: GTSNPN and SVGIG (reference sequence). V was shortened by 8 bases and J by 0 bases, with 7 bases between the two germline ends. The CDR3 is 11 amino acids. The CDR3 sequence: CATEANYGYTF. CDR3 bases: TGTGCCACCGAAGCTAACTATGGCTACACCTTC. The full variable domain, with the rest looked up from reference TRBV30 and TRBJ1-2, is SQTIHQWPATLVQPVGSPLSLECTVEGTSNPNLYWYRQAAGRGLQLLFYSVGIGQISSEVPQNLSASRPQDRQFILSSKKLLLSDSGFYLCATEANYGYTFGSGTRLTVV.

In this sample, this clonotype turned up once. V and J are TRBV15 and TRBJ1-5; D not resolved. CDR3 length: 14 residues. Trimming pared 5 bases from V and 6 bases from J, leaving 14 bases between. CDR1 LNHNV and CDR2 YYDKDF come from the germline V gene (reference sequence). CDR3 sequence: CATSPTGFGQPQHF. As DNA, the CDR3 is TGTGCCACCAGCCCTACGGGGTTCGGTCAGCCCCAGCATTTT.